This T cell receptor beta chain was found in a study of T cells expressing NK-cell markers. Turning to the study itself: Eight donors were sequenced, of whom seven were HCMV-seropositive, while the remaining one was HCMV-seronegative.

Notes on the study in general: More than five donors showed dominant NKG2C+ clonotypes comprising roughly 1.0-7.0% of their CD8+ T cells. There were four donors in whom these clonotypes also led the CD3+CD56-NKG2C+ fraction.

CDR3 length: 15 residues. Germline CDR1 reads SGHAT; CDR2 reads FQNNGV. Comments on this clonotype: The antigen is undetermined.

cDNA encoding TCR beta was synthesized via 5'RACE template switching incorporating UMIs. TCRdb re-called the 5' RACE reads and gives one entry per CDR3 protein, without DNA. This specimen shows some 450,000 distinct CDR3 sequences; the ten leading clones hold about 7.3%. The V call is TRBV11-2, the J call TRBJ1-4; the D call of TRBD1 rests on TCRdb alone, since no DNA is present to check it. This receptor was taken from a woman between 18 and 75 years old in good health. What was sequenced was blood T cells: a sorted CD56 or NKG2C T cell subset, CD4+ or CD8+ T cells, or bulk PBMC T cells (not recorded which). The CDR3 protein is CASSFAGQSYEKLFF.